This TCR beta chain was captured in a study of glioma-infiltrating T cells. TCR alpha and beta CDR3 regions were amplified from RNA using iRepertoire nested multiplex PCR. TCRdb re-derived calls from the multiplex PCR reads in MiXCR, one entry per CDR3 protein. This table has over 70,000 distinct CDR3 sequences, 23% appearing once. This clonotype was observed at least ten times. Germline trimming cut 2 bases from V and 1 base from J; bases unmatched to any gene: 8. Germline V lookup: CDR1 MNHEY, CDR2 SMNVEV (reference sequence). This CDR3 has 17 amino acids. Sample: glioma tissue, nonneoplastic brain tissue, or PBMCs (not recorded which). The rearrangement uses TRBV27 and TRBJ2-3, with TRBD2 matching over 8 bases. This receptor was identified in a human donor with low-grade glioma or glioblastoma, undergoing nonglioma brain surgery, or in good health (not recorded which). Here the CDR3 reads CASSLRNEAGGTDTQYF. CDR3 bases: TGTGCCAGCAGTTTAAGAAATGAAGCGGGAGGCACAGATACGCAGTATTTT.